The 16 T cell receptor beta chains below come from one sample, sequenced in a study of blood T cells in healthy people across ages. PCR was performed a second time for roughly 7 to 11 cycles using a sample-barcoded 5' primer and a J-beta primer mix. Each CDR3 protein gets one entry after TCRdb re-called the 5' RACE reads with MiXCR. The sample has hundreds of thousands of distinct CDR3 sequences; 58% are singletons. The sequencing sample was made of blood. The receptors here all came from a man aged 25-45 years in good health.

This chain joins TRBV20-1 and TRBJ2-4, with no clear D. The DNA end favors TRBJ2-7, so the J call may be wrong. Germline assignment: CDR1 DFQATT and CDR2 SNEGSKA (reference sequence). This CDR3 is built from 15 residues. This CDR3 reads CSARPRRASSYEQYF. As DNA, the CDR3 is TGCAGTGCTAGGCCGAGGCGAGCAAGCTCCTACGAGCAGTACTTC.

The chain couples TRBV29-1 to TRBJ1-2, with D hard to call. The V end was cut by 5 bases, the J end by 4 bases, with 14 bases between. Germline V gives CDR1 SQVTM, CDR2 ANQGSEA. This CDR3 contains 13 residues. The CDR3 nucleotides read TGCAGCGTTTCTGTCGGACGGATCTATGGCTACACCTTC. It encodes CSVSVGRIYGYTF.

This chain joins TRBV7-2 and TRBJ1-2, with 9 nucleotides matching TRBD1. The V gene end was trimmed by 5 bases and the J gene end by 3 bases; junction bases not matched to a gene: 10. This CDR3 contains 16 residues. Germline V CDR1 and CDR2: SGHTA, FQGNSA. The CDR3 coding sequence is TGTGCCAGCAGCCCTCGGACAGGGGCGATCTACTATGGCTACACCTTC. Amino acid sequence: CASSPRTGAIYYGYTF. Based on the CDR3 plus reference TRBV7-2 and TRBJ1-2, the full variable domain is GAGVSQSPSNKVTEKGKDVELRCDPISGHTALYWYRQSLGQGLEFLIYFQGNSAPDKSGLPSDRFSAERTGGSVSTLTIQRTQQEDSAVYLCASSPRTGAIYYGYTFGSGTRLTVV.

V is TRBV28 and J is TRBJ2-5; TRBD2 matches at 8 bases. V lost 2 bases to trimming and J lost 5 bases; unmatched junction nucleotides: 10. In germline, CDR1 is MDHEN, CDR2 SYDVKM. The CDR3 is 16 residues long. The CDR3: CASSLRAGGLRETQYF. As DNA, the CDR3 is TGTGCCAGCAGTTTAAGGGCGGGGGGTTTGCGGGAGACCCAGTACTTC.

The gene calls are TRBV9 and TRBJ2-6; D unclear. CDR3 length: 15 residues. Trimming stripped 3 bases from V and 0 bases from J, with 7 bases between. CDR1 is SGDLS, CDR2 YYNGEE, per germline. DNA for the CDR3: TGTGCCAGCAGCGATGGGCGCTCTGGGGCCAACGTCCTGACTTTC. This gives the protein CASSDGRSGANVLTF.

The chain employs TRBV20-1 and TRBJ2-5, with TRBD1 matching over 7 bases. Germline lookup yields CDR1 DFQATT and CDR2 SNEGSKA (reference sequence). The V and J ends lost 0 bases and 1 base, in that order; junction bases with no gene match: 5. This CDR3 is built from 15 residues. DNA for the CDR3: TGCAGTGCTAGAGACCCAGGGGGAAGCCAAGAGACCCAGTACTTC. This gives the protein CSARDPGGSQETQYF.

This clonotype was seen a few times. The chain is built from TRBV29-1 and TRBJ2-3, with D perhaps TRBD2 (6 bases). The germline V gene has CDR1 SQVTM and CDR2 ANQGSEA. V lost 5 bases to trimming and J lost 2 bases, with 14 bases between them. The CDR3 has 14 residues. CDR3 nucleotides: TGCAGCGTTATCCGGGAGCTCGCCACAGATACGCAGTATTTT. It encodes CSVIRELATDTQYF.

DNA of the CDR3: TGTGCCATCACCAGACAGCGGGACATGAACACTGAAGCTTTCTTT. Translation: CAITRQRDMNTEAFF. V and J are TRBV10-3 and TRBJ1-1; TRBD1 is a possible D gene (6 bases). V lost 7 bases and J 0 bases, leaving 15 bases between the germline ends. The V gene's germline CDR1 is ENHRY and CDR2 SYGVKD. CDR3 length equals 15 residues.

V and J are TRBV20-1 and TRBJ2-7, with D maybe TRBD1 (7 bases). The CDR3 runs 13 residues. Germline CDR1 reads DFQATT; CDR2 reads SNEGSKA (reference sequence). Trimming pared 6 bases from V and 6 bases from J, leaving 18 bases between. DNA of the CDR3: TGCAGTGCCTGGCCAGGGGGGTACGGCGAGCAGTACTTC. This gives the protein CSAWPGGYGEQYF.

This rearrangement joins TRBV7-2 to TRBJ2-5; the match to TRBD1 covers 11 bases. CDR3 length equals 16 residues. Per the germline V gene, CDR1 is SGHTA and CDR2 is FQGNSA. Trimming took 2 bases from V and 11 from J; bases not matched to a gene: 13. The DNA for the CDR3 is TGTGCCAGCAGCTTATCTTGGGACAGGGGGGTCGATGAGCAGTACTTC. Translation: CASSLSWDRGVDEQYF. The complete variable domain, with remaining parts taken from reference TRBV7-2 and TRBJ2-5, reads GAGVSQSPSNKVTEKGKDVELRCDPISGHTALYWYRQSLGQGLEFLIYFQGNSAPDKSGLPSDRFSAERTGGSVSTLTIQRTQQEDSAVYLCASSLSWDRGVDEQYFGPGTRLLVL.

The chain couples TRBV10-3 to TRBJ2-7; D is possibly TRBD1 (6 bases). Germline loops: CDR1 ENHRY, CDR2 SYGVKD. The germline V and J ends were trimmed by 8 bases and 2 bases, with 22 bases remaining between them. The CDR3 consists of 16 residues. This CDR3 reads CAIFSQHRVSTYEQYF. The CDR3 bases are TGTGCCATCTTTTCCCAACACAGGGTCTCGACCTACGAGCAGTACTTC.

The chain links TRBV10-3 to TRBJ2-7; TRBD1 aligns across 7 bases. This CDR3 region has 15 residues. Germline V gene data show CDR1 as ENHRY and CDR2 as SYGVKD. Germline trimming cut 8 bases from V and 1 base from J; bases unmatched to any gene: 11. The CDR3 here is CAIRSPGTDSYEQYF. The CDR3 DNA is TGTGCCATCCGATCCCCCGGGACAGATTCCTACGAGCAGTACTTC.

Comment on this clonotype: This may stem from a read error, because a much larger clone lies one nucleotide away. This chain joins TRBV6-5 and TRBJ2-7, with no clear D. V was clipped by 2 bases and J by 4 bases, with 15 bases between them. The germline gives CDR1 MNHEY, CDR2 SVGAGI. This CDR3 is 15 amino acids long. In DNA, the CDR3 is TGTGCCAGCAGTTACGCGATAAACTCTTGGTACGAGCAGTACTTC. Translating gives CASSYAINSWYEQYF.

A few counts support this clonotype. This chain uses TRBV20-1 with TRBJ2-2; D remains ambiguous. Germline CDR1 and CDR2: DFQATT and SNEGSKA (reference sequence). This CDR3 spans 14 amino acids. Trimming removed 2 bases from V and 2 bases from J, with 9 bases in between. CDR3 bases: TGCAGTGCTAGATCCCCAGACAACACCGGGGAGCTGTTTTTT. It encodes CSARSPDNTGELFF.

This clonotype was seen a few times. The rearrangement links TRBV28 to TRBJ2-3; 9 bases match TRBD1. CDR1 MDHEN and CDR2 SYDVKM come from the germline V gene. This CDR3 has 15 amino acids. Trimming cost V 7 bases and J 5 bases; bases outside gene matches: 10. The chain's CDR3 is CASKTGTGTLDTQYF. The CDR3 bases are TGTGCCAGCAAAACCGGGACAGGGACCCTAGATACGCAGTATTTT.

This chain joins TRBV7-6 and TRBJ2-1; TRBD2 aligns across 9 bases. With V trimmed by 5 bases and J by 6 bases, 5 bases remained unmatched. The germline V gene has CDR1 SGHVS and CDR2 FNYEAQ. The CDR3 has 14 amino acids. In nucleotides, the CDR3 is TGTGCCAGCAGCCCTAGCGGGGTACGCAATGAGCAGTTCTTC. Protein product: CASSPSGVRNEQFF.